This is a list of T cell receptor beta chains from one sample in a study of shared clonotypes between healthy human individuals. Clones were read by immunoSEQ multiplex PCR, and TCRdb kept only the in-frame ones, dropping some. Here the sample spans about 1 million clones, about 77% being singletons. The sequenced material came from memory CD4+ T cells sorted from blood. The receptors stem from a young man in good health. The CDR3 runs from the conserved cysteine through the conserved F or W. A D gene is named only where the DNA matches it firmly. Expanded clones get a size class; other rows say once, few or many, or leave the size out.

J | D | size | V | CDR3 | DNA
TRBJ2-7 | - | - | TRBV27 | CASSSTRSYEQYF | TGTGCCAGCAGTTCGACTCGCTCCTACGAGCAGTACTTC
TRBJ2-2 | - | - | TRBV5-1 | CASSLGQLYQGQNTGELFF | TGCGCCAGCAGCTTGGGTCAATTGTACCAGGGGCAGAACACCGGGGAGCTGTTTTTT
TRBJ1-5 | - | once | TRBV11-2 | CASSLVQNQPQHF | TGTGCCAGCAGCTTAGTTCAGAATCAGCCCCAGCATTTT
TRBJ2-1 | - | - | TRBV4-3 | CASSQDSGTGTSRVQFF | TGCGCCAGCAGCCAAGACTCCGGGACAGGGACTAGTAGGGTGCAGTTCTTC
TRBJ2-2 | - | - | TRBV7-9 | CASSQTRETGELFF | TGTGCCAGCAGCCAAACCAGGGAAACCGGGGAGCTGTTTTTT
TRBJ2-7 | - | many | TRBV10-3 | CAIRQGSGYEQYF | TGTGCCATCAGACAGGGTAGTGGGTACGAGCAGTACTTC
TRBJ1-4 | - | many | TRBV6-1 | CASSARQSLTNEKLFF | TGTGCCAGCAGTGCTCGACAGAGCCTCACGAATGAAAAACTGTTTTTT
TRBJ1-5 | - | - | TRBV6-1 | CASSGVTDSNQPQHF | TGTGCCAGCAGCGGTGTTACAGATAGCAATCAGCCCCAGCATTTT
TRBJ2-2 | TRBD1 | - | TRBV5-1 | CASSLADRGNTGELFF | TGCGCCAGCAGCTTGGCAGACAGGGGGAACACCGGGGAGCTGTTTTTT
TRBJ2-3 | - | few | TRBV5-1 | CASSLGGWAGATDTQYF | TGCGCCAGCAGCTTGGGAGGTTGGGCGGGGGCCACAGATACGCAGTATTTT
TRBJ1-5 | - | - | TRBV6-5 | CASTQGGTAQPQHF | TGTGCCAGCACCCAAGGGGGTACGGCTCAGCCCCAGCATTTT
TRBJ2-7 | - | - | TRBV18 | CASSPGRVPGEQYF | TGTGCCAGCTCACCGGGCCGGGTGCCTGGCGAGCAGTACTTC
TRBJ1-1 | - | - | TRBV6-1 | CASTARTNTEAFF | TGTGCCAGCACGGCACGAACGAACACTGAAGCTTTCTTT
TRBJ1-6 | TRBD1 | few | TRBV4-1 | CASSQEGDRGSPLHF | TGCGCCAGCAGCCAAGAAGGGGACAGGGGCTCACCCCTCCACTTT
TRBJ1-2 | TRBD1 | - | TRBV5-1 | CASSLAGQGGDYTF | TGCGCCAGCAGCTTGGCCGGTCAGGGGGGAGACTACACCTTC